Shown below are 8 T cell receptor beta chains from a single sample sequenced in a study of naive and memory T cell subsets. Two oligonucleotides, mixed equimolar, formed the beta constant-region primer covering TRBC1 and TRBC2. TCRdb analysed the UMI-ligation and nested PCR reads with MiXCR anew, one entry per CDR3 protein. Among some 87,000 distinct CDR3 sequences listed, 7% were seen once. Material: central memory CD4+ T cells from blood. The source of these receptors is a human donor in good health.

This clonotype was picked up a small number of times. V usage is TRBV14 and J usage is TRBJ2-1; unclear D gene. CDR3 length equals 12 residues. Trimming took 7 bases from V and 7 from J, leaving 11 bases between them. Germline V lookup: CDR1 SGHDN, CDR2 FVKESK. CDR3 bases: TGTGCCAGCACCAGGAGTTGGAATGAGCAGTTCTTC. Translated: CASTRSWNEQFF. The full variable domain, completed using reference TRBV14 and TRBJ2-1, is EAGVTQFPSHSVIEKGQTVTLRCDPISGHDNLYWYRRVMGKEIKFLLHFVKESKQDESGMPNNRFLAERTGGTYSTLKVQPAELEDSGVYFCASTRSWNEQFFGPGTRLTVL.

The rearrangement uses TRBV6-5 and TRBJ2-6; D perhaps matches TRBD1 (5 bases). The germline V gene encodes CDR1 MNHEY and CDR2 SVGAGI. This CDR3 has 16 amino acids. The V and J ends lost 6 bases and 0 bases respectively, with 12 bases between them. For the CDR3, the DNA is TGTGCCAGCAGACTAACAGGTTACTCTGGGGCCAACGTCCTGACTTTC. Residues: CASRLTGYSGANVLTF.

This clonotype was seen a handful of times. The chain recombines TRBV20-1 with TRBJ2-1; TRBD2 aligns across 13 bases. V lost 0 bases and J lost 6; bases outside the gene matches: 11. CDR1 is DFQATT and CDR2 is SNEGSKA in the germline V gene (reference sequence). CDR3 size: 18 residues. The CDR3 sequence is CSARERLAGGPKGNEQFF. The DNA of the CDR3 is TGCAGTGCTAGAGAGAGACTAGCGGGGGGCCCGAAGGGCAATGAGCAGTTCTTC.

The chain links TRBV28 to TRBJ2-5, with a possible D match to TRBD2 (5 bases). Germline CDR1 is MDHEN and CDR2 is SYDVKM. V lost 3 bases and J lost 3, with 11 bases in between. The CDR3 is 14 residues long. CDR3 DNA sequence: TGTGCCAGCAGTTTTCAACCGGGGAAAGAGACCCAGTACTTC. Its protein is CASSFQPGKETQYF.

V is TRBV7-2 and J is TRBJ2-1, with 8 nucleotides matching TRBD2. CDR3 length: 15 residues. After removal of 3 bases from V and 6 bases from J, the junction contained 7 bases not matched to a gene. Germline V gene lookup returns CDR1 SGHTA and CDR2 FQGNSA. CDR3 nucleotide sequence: TGTGCCAGCAGCTTCCAACTAGCGGAACTCAATGAGCAGTTCTTC. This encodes CASSFQLAELNEQFF.

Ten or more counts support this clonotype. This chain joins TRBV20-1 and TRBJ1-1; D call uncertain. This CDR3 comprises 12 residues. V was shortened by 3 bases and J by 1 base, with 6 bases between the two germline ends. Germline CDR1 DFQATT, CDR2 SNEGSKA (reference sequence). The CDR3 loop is CSASSGNTEAFF. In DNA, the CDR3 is TGCAGTGCTAGTTCAGGGAACACTGAAGCTTTCTTT.

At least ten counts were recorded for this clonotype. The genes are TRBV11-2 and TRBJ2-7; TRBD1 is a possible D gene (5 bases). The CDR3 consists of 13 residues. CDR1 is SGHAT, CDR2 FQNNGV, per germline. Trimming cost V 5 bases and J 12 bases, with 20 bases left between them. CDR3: CASSLTDSLFSYF. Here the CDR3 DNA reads TGTGCCAGCAGCCTGACAGACAGCTTATTTTCGTACTTC.

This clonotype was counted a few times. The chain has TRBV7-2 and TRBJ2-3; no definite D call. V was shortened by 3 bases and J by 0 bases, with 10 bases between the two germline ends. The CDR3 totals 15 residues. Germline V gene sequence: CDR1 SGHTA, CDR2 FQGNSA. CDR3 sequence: CASSLSSASTDTQYF. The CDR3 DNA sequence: TGTGCCAGCAGCTTGAGCAGTGCTAGCACAGATACGCAGTATTTT.